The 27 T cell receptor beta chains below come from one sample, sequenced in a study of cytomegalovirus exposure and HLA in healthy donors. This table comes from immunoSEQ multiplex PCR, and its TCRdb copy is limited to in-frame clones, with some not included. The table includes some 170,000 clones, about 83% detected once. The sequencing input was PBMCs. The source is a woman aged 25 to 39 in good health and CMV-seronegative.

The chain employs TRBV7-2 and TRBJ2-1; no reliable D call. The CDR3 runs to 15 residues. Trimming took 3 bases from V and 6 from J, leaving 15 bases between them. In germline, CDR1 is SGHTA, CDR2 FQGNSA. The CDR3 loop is CASSFSRPLSNEQFF. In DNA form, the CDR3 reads TGTGCCAGCAGCTTCTCCCGTCCCCTCTCCAATGAGCAGTTCTTC.

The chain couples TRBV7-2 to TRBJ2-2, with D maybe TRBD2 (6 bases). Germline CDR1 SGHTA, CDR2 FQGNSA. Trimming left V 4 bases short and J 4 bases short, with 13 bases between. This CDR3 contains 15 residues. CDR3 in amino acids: CASSYPVGGTGELFF. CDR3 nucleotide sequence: TGTGCCAGCAGCTACCCCGTGGGAGGCACCGGGGAGCTGTTTTTT.

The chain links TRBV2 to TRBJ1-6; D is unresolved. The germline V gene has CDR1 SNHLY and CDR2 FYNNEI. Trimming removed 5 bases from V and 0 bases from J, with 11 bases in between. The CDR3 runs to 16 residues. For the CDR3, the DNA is TGTGCCAGCAGTATCGCGGCGAGCTCCTATAATTCACCCCTCCACTTT. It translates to CASSIAASSYNSPLHF.

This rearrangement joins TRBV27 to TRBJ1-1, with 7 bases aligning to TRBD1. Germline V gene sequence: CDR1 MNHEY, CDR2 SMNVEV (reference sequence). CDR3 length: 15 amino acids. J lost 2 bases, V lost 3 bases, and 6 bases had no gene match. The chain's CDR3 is CASSFLDRVNTEAFF. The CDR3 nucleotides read TGTGCCAGCAGTTTCCTAGACAGGGTAAACACTGAAGCTTTCTTT.

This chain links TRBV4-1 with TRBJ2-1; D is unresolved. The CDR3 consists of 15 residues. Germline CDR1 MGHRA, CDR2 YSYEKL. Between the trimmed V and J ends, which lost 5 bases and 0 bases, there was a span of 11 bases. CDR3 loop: CASSYTTSSYNEQFF. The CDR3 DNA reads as TGCGCCAGCAGCTATACTACGAGCTCCTACAATGAGCAGTTCTTC.

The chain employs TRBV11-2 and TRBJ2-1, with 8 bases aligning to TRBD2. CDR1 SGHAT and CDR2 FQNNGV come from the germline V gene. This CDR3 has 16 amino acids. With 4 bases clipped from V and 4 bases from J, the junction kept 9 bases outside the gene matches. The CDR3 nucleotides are TGTGCCAGCAGCTCACTCGGGCGGGGGGATTACAATGAGCAGTTCTTC. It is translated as CASSSLGRGDYNEQFF.

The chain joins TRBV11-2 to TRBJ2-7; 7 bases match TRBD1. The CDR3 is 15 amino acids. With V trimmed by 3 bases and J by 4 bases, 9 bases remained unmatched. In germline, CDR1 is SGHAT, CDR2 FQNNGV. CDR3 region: CASSFLYAGGYEQYF. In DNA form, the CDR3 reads TGTGCCAGCAGCTTTCTCTATGCAGGGGGATACGAGCAGTACTTC.

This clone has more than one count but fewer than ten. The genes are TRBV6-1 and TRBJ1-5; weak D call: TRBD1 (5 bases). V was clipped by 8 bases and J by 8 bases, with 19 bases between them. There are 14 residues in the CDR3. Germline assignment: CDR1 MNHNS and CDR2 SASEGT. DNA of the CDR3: TGTGCCAGCCGCATTTCCCAGGGCAGGGAGCCCCAGCATTTT. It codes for CASRISQGREPQHF.

This CDR3 is CASSSVERHEQYF. CDR3 DNA sequence: TGTGCCAGCAGCTCCGTGGAGAGACACGAGCAGTACTTC. This rearrangement joins TRBV11-2 to TRBJ2-7; D gene uncertain. V gave up 4 bases and J gave up 5 bases, with 12 bases separating them. The CDR3 totals 13 residues. CDR1 SGHAT and CDR2 FQNNGV come from the germline V gene.

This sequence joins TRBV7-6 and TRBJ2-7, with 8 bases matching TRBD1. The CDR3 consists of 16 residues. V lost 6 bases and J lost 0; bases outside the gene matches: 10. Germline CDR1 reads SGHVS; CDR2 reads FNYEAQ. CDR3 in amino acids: CASSSTTDRVSYEQYF. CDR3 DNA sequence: TGTGCCAGCAGTTCGACCACGGACAGGGTCTCCTACGAGCAGTACTTC.

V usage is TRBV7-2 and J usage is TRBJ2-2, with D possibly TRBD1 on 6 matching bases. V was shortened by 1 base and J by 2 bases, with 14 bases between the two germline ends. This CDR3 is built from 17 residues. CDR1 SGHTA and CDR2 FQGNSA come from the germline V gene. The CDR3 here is CASSLGGVGTNTGELFF. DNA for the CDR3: TGTGCCAGCAGCTTAGGCGGAGTTGGGACAAACACCGGGGAGCTGTTTTTT.

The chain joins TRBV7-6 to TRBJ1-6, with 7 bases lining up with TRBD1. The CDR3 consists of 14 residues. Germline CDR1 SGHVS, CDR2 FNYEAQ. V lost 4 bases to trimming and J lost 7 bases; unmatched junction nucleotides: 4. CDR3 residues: CASSSRQGNSPLHF. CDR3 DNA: TGTGCCAGCAGCTCCCGACAGGGCAATTCACCCCTCCACTTT.

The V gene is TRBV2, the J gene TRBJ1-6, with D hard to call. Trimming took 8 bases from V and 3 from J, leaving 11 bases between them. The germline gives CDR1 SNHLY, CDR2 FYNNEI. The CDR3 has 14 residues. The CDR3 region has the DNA TGTGCCAGCGGGGAGCGAGACTATAATTCACCCCTCCACTTT. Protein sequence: CASGERDYNSPLHF.

The CDR3 bases are TGTGCCAGCAGCTCCGGGGGGGAGGCCCCGAACACTGAAGCTTTCTTT. This encodes CASSSGGEAPNTEAFF. The rearrangement links TRBV5-6 to TRBJ1-1; tentatively, D is TRBD1 (5 bases). The CDR3 loop spans 16 amino acids. V was cut by 3 bases and J by 1 base, with 16 bases left in between. Germline values: CDR1 SGHDT, CDR2 YYEEEE.

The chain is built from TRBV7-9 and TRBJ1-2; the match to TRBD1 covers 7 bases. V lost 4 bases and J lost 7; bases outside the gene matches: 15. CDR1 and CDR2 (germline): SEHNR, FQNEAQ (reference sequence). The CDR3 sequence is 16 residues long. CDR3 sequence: CASSSRDSDLRIGYTF. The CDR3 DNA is TGTGCCAGCAGCTCCCGGGACAGCGACCTGAGGATTGGCTACACCTTC. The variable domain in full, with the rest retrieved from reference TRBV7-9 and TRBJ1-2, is DTGVSQNPRHKITKRGQNVTFRCDPISEHNRLYWYRQTLGQGPEFLTYFQNEAQLEKSRLLSDRFSAERPKGSFSTLEIQRTEQGDSAMYLCASSSRDSDLRIGYTFGSGTRLTVV.

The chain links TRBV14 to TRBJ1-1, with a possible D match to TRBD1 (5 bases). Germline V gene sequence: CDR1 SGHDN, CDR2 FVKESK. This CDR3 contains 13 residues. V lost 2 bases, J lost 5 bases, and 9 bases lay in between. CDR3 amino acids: CASSQLRATEAFF. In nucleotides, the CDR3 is TGTGCCAGCAGCCAACTCAGGGCGACTGAAGCTTTCTTT.

The CDR3 DNA reads as TGTGCCAGCAGCGTAGGGGTTAGCGGGGGGGACCACCTCTCCTACAATGAGCAGTTCTTC. Amino acids: CASSVGVSGGDHLSYNEQFF. V usage is TRBV9 and J usage is TRBJ2-1; 11 nucleotides agree with TRBD2. Trimming removed 0 bases from V and 0 bases from J; junction bases left unmatched: 11. Germline V lookup: CDR1 SGDLS, CDR2 YYNGEE. This CDR3 contains 20 residues.

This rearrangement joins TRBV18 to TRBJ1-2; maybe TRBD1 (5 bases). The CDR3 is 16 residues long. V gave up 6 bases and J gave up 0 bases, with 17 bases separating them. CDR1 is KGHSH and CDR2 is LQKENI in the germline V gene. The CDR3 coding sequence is TGTGCCAGCTCTTCCAGGGTGGCGGAACCTAACTATGGCTACACCTTC. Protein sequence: CASSSRVAEPNYGYTF.

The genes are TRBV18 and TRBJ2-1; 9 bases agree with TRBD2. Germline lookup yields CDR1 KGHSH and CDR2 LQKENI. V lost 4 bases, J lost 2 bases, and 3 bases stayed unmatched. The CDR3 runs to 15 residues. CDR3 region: CASSQERGAYNEQFF. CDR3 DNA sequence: TGTGCCAGCTCACAGGAGCGGGGGGCCTACAATGAGCAGTTCTTC.

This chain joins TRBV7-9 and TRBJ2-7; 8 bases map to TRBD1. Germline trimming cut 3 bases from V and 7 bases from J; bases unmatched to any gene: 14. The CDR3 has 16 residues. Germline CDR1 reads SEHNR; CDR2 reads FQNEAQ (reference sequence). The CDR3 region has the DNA TGTGCCAGCAGCTTCTTTCCGACAGGGGTTGTCGGAGAGCAGTACTTC. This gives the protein CASSFFPTGVVGEQYF. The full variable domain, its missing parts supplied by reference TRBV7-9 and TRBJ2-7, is DTGVSQNPRHKITKRGQNVTFRCDPISEHNRLYWYRQTLGQGPEFLTYFQNEAQLEKSRLLSDRFSAERPKGSFSTLEIQRTEQGDSAMYLCASSFFPTGVVGEQYFGPGTRLTVT.

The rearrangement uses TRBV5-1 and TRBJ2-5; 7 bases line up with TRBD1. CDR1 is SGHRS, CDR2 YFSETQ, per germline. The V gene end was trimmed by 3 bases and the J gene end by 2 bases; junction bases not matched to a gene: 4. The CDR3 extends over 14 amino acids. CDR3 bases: TGCGCCAGCAGCTCGCCGGGACAGCAAGAGACCCAGTACTTC. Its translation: CASSSPGQQETQYF.

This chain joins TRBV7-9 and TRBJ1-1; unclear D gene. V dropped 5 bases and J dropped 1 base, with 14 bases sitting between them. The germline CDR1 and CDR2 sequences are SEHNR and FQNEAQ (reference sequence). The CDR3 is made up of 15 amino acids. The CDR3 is CASSHSGRGNTEAFF. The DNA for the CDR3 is TGTGCCAGCAGCCATAGCGGTCGGGGGAACACTGAAGCTTTCTTT. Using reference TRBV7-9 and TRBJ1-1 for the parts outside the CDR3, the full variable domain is DTGVSQNPRHKITKRGQNVTFRCDPISEHNRLYWYRQTLGQGPEFLTYFQNEAQLEKSRLLSDRFSAERPKGSFSTLEIQRTEQGDSAMYLCASSHSGRGNTEAFFGQGTRLTVV.

The CDR3 nucleotides read TGTGCCAGCAGACGAAGGACTAGCGGGGGTTCAGATACGCAGTATTTT. Translating it yields CASRRRTSGGSDTQYF. This sequence joins TRBV2 and TRBJ2-3, with 13 positions matching TRBD2. The CDR3 extends over 16 amino acids. The J segment lost 4 bases and the V segment lost 6 bases, leaving 7 bases of the junction unmatched. CDR1 SNHLY and CDR2 FYNNEI come from the germline V gene.

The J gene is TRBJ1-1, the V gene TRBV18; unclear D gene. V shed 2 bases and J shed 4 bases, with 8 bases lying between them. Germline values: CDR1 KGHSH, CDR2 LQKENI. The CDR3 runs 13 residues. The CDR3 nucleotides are TGTGCCAGCTCACCAGGCGGGAGCACTGAAGCTTTCTTT. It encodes CASSPGGSTEAFF.

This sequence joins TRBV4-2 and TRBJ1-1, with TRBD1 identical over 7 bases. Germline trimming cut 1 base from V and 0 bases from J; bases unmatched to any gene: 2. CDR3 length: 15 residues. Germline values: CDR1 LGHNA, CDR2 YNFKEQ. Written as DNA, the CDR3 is TGTGCCAGCAGCCAAGTGGGACAGATGAACACTGAAGCTTTCTTT. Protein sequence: CASSQVGQMNTEAFF.

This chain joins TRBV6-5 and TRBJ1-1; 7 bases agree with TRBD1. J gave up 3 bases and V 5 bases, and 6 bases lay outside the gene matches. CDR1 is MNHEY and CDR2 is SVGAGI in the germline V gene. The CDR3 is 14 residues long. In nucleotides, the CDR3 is TGTGCCAGCAGTAGCTACGACAGGGACACTGAAGCTTTCTTT. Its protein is CASSSYDRDTEAFF.

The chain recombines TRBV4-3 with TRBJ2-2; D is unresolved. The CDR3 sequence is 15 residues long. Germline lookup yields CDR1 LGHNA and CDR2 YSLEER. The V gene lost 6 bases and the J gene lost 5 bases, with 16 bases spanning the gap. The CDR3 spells CASSPTARHTGELFF. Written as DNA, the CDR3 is TGCGCCAGCAGTCCCACGGCGAGGCATACCGGGGAGCTGTTTTTT.